This T cell receptor beta chain was retrieved from a study of blood T cell repertoires in COVID-19 (dated by TCRdb to 2018 to 2021). Notes on the research overall: Collaborator samples came from the United States, Italy and Spain and covered acute and convalescent phases of COVID-19. The material from the prospective study consisted of cDNA or gDNA derived from T cells, B-cell-depleted T cells, or PBMCs. The dataset comprised deeply sampled blood TCRbeta repertoires from subjects exposed to, actively infected with, or recovered from COVID-19. The repertoires were made available in a free public database intended to serve as a resource for research on the immune response to SARS-CoV-2. Samples came from the ongoing ImmuneRACE study (first 160 participants) plus 1,254 subjects from 6 global collaborators. The sample metadata nearly always contained a de-identified subject ID, COVID-19 status, age in years and sex. Where available, HLA class I and class II types were taken from metadata supplied by the sample provider and were not determined by assay-based typing. The paper's findings and limits, for the study overall: The amount of clinical and demographic metadata varied by source and participant and was provided uncurated.

Collaborating institutions collected whole blood in K2EDTA tubes following their own protocols. Collaborator samples were shipped for TCRbeta analysis as frozen whole blood, isolated PBMCs, or DNA extracted from either sample type. Comments on this clone: This receptor's antigen is unknown. The input lacks base qualities; no much larger clone sits a single base away.

The CDR3 starts with the cysteine, ends with the phenylalanine, and has 16 residues. Only the CDR3 part of the read is kept: 48 bases, read in frame from the first base. The trim is 4 bases for V and 0 bases for J, with a gap of 13 bases between the germline ends. The germline V gene yields MDHEN for CDR1 and SYDVKM for CDR2. The immunoSEQ Assay, a bias-controlled multiplex PCR, was used to amplify TCRbeta CDR3 regions from genomic DNA. Per the original workflow: The number of nucleated cells in each sample was estimated by amplification of reference gene primers within the assay. Sequence reads were collapsed and filtered to measure the absolute abundance of every unique TCRbeta CDR3 rearrangement. For each sample, productive Simpson clonality was calculated by taking the square root of Simpson's diversity index across productive rearrangements. In its TCRdb copy, this immuneACCESS table keeps in-frame sequences only and misses some clones. Where compared with another copy, unresolved V genes explain less than half of these, and the others have no known cause. That table supplies the V and J calls and clone size; D and trimming were determined from the DNA. In this sample the table shows about 120,000 clones, 82% of which occur a single time. About 4.5% of the sample is taken by the ten largest.

In this chain, TRBV28 is recombined with TRBJ1-3; tentative D gene TRBD1, with 6 bases matching. The material sequenced was peripheral blood. The TCR was taken from a woman in her 70s with acute or convalescent COVID-19. The sequenced DNA is TGTGCCAGCAGTTCGCCAGGGGTCGACTCTGGAAACACCATATATTTT. Its protein is CASSSPGVDSGNTIYF.